Following are 24 T cell receptor beta chains from one sample sequenced in a study of blood T cell repertoires in COVID-19. Sequencing was performed with immunoSEQ multiplex PCR; in TCRdb, only in-frame clones are kept and a portion is missing. The profile shows about 85,000 clones, 80% to 95% of them singletons. Sequenced sample: peripheral blood. These receptors came from a human donor with active COVID-19. The donor label of this sample is uncertain.

This chain uses TRBV7-9 with TRBJ1-2, with a tentative D call TRBD1 (6 bases). Trimming took 5 bases from V and 5 from J, leaving 12 bases between them. The CDR3 contains 13 residues. The germline gives CDR1 SEHNR, CDR2 FQNEAQ (reference sequence). This CDR3 is CASSPSQGYGYTF. DNA for the CDR3: TGTGCCAGCAGCCCCTCCCAGGGGTATGGCTACACCTTC.

The chain links TRBV18 to TRBJ2-1, with TRBD1 identical over 8 bases. The germline V gene encodes CDR1 KGHSH and CDR2 LQKENI. There are 17 residues in the CDR3. J gave up 8 bases and V 3 bases, and 15 bases lay outside the gene matches. CDR3 bases: TGTGCCAGCTCACCGGCTTCGTCAGGACAGGGCAAGGATGAGCAGTTCTTC. Its translation: CASSPASSGQGKDEQFF.

This clone was detected once. The J gene is TRBJ2-3, the V gene TRBV11-2; the D is unclear. V lost 1 base, J lost 2 bases, and 10 bases lay in between. Germline values: CDR1 SGHAT, CDR2 FQNNGV. This CDR3 is 15 amino acids long. In DNA, the CDR3 is TGTGCCAGCAGCTTAGTCGTACCCTACACAGATACGCAGTATTTT. It is translated as CASSLVVPYTDTQYF.

The J gene is TRBJ1-2, the V gene TRBV3-1 (or the pseudogene TRBV3-2); TRBD1 might be the D (5 bases). Trimming removed 0 bases at V and 11 bases at J, with 19 bases between. The CDR3 covers 15 residues. CDR1 is LGHDT and CDR2 is YNNKEL in the germline V gene (reference sequence). This CDR3 reads CASSQDFGGGIGYTF. CDR3 sequence (DNA): TGTGCCAGCAGCCAAGATTTCGGGGGGGGTATCGGGTACACCTTC.

The chain uses TRBV21-1 and TRBJ1-5; TRBD1 is the table's D call and was not checked against the DNA. TRBV21-1 constitutes a pseudogene. The CDR3 runs 13 residues. CDR3 sequence reads: CARRTGPGQPQHF. The CDR3 DNA is TGTGCCAGAAGGACAGGGCCCGGTCAGCCCCAGCATTTT.

DNA for the CDR3: TGTGCCAGCAGCCCCAAGGGGCTCAATTCACCCCTCCACTTT. It translates to CASSPKGLNSPLHF. V usage is TRBV9 and J usage is TRBJ1-6, with a tentative D call TRBD1 (5 bases). This CDR3 comprises 14 residues. V gave up 4 bases and J gave up 7 bases, with 12 bases separating them. Germline V gene data show CDR1 as SGDLS and CDR2 as YYNGEE.

This sequence joins TRBV4-1 and TRBJ1-5; D is unclear. The CDR3 is 15 amino acids. The germline V gene encodes CDR1 MGHRA and CDR2 YSYEKL. V lost 1 base to trimming and J lost 0 bases, with 7 bases between them. The CDR3 reads CASSQGQYSNQPQHF. CDR3 nucleotide sequence: TGCGCCAGCAGCCAAGGCCAGTATAGCAATCAGCCCCAGCATTTT.

Concerning this clone: Other DNA sequences within the sample encode an identical CDR3. The gene calls are TRBV9 and TRBJ2-7; TRBD2 matches at 7 bases. The CDR3 has 13 amino acids. V lost 4 bases, J lost 3 bases, and 4 bases stayed unmatched. Germline V gene data show CDR1 as SGDLS and CDR2 as YYNGEE. The CDR3 protein is CASSPPGGYEQYF. CDR3 nucleotide sequence: TGTGCCAGCAGCCCCCCGGGGGGCTACGAGCAGTACTTC.

This chain uses TRBV6-4 with TRBJ2-1; TRBD2 aligns across 11 bases. The ends lost 3 bases at V and 2 bases at J; junction bases unmatched: 0. CDR1 MRHNA and CDR2 SNTAGT come from the germline V gene. The CDR3 runs to 15 residues. CDR3 DNA sequence: TGTGCCAGCAGTGATAGCGGGGGGGCCTACAATGAGCAGTTCTTC. Residues: CASSDSGGAYNEQFF.

This chain uses TRBV7-3 with TRBJ1-1, with D tentatively TRBD1 (6 bases). The germline CDR1 and CDR2 sequences are SGHTA and FQGTGA. The length of the CDR3 is 14 residues. Trimming took 6 bases from V and 3 from J, leaving 14 bases between them. DNA for the CDR3: TGTGCCAGCAGTCCTACAGGGTTCGACACTGAAGCTTTCTTT. Amino acids: CASSPTGFDTEAFF.

The V call is TRBV28, the J call TRBJ2-5; a weak D match, TRBD2 (7 bases). Between the trimmed V and J ends, which lost 7 bases and 2 bases, there was a span of 14 bases. The CDR3 sequence is 14 residues long. Germline values: CDR1 MDHEN, CDR2 SYDVKM. DNA for the CDR3: TGTGCCAGCAACGGGGGGCGGGGACAAGAGACCCAGTACTTC. Amino acids: CASNGGRGQETQYF.

This chain joins TRBV7-8 and TRBJ2-5, with 10 bases that match TRBD2. This CDR3 has 19 residues. Germline lookup yields CDR1 SGHVS and CDR2 FQNEAQ. Trimming took 2 bases from V and 2 from J; bases not matched to a gene: 14. CDR3 sequence reads: CASSLNDFFALAGQETQYF. In nucleotides, the CDR3 is TGTGCCAGCAGCTTAAACGATTTCTTCGCACTAGCGGGACAAGAGACCCAGTACTTC.

This clone has only a few counts. The rearrangement joins TRBV11-2 to TRBJ2-7; 10 bases align to TRBD1. In germline, CDR1 is SGHAT, CDR2 FQNNGV. CDR3 size: 15 residues. Unmatched junction bases numbered 3, after V lost 2 bases and J lost 2 bases. The CDR3 here is CASSLLGTGAYEQYF. CDR3 nucleotide sequence: TGTGCCAGCAGCTTATTGGGGACAGGGGCCTACGAGCAGTACTTC.

J is TRBJ2-3 and V is TRBV28, with D maybe TRBD2 (5 bases). Germline assignment: CDR1 MDHEN and CDR2 SYDVKM. Between the trimmed V and J ends, which lost 3 bases and 9 bases, there was a span of 10 bases. The CDR3 is 12 amino acids. The CDR3 region is CASSFGRETQYF. DNA of the CDR3: TGTGCCAGCAGTTTCGGAAGGGAGACGCAGTATTTT. Combining the CDR3 with reference TRBV28 and TRBJ2-3 gives the whole variable domain DVKVTQSSRYLVKRTGEKVFLECVQDMDHENMFWYRQDPGLGLRLIYFSYDVKMKEKGDIPEGYSVSREKKERFSLILESASTNQTSMYLCASSFGRETQYFGPGTRLTVL.

The V call is TRBV12-3 or TRBV12-4, the J call TRBJ2-7, with D possibly matching TRBD1 (6 bases). Between the trimmed V and J ends, which lost 6 bases and 6 bases, there was a span of 15 bases. The CDR3 is 13 amino acids. DNA of the CDR3: TGTGCCAGCAGCTTGGTGGACAGTGCCGAGCAGTACTTC. Its translation is CASSLVDSAEQYF.

The count of this clone is one. The rearrangement uses TRBV4-2 and TRBJ2-2, with 8 bases matching TRBD1. Losses at the gene ends were 1 base for V and 1 base for J; bases not matched to a gene: 2. This CDR3 spans 16 amino acids. Germline assignment: CDR1 LGHNA and CDR2 YNFKEQ. The CDR3, as DNA: TGTGCCAGCAGCCAAGGTGACAGGGGGAACACCGGGGAGCTGTTTTTT. This encodes CASSQGDRGNTGELFF.

The genes are TRBV10-3 and TRBJ2-3; 10 nucleotides agree with TRBD2. Germline V gene lookup returns CDR1 ENHRY and CDR2 SYGVKD. The CDR3 runs to 14 residues. Losses at the gene ends were 8 bases for V and 4 bases for J; bases not matched to a gene: 6. This CDR3 reads CAIEAGGPADTQYF. CDR3 DNA: TGTGCCATCGAAGCGGGGGGGCCCGCAGATACGCAGTATTTT.

The rearrangement links TRBV19 to TRBJ2-2; 8 bases align to TRBD1. This CDR3 has 18 residues. Germline values: CDR1 LNHDA, CDR2 SQIVND (reference sequence). The ends lost 7 bases at V and 3 bases at J; junction bases unmatched: 16. The CDR3 spells CASTTFARGRGHTGELFF. The CDR3 DNA follows: TGTGCCAGTACCACCTTCGCTAGGGGCAGGGGGCACACCGGGGAGCTGTTTTTT.

The V call is TRBV11-2, the J call TRBJ2-5; D is uncertain. The V gene's germline CDR1 is SGHAT and CDR2 FQNNGV. The ends were cut back, 5 bases at V and 2 bases at J, with 9 bases in the middle. This CDR3 comprises 13 residues. CDR3 sequence: CASSRSLQETQYF. The CDR3 DNA sequence: TGTGCCAGCAGCCGAAGCTTACAAGAGACCCAGTACTTC.

This clone came up once. The V and J genes are TRBV27 and TRBJ2-7; unclear D gene. This CDR3 has 14 amino acids. V dropped 2 bases and J dropped 1 base, with 9 bases sitting between them. Germline V gives CDR1 MNHEY, CDR2 SMNVEV (reference sequence). This CDR3 is CASSLTRSSYEQYF. CDR3 bases: TGTGCCAGCAGTTTAACCAGGTCATCCTACGAGCAGTACTTC.

The J gene is TRBJ1-1, the V gene TRBV28; 8 bases are shared with TRBD1. V was pared by 5 bases and J by 5 bases, with 16 bases of the junction left unmatched. CDR1 and CDR2 (germline): MDHEN, SYDVKM. This CDR3 is built from 17 residues. The CDR3 coding sequence is TGTGCCAGCAGTCCGCGGACAGGGCGAAGTTTGGGGACTGAAGCTTTCTTT. This codes for CASSPRTGRSLGTEAFF.

This chain uses TRBV10-2 with TRBJ2-3, with a possible D match to TRBD1 (5 bases). There are 14 residues in the CDR3. In germline, CDR1 is WSHSY, CDR2 SAAADI. The ends were cut back, 3 bases at V and 4 bases at J, with 11 bases in the middle. The chain's CDR3 is CASSDRTRADTQYF. CDR3 DNA: TGCGCCAGCAGTGACAGGACACGGGCAGATACGCAGTATTTT.

V gene TRBV5-1 combines with J gene TRBJ1-4, with D maybe TRBD1 (5 bases). The germline V gene encodes CDR1 SGHRS and CDR2 YFSETQ. Between the trimmed V and J ends, which lost 5 bases and 6 bases, there was a span of 14 bases. CDR3 length: 14 residues. CDR3 nucleotides: TGCGCCAGCAGGCTTACGGGGGACGATGAAAAACTGTTTTTT. Translated, it gives CASRLTGDDEKLFF.

The V gene is TRBV3-1 (or the pseudogene TRBV3-2), the J gene TRBJ1-2; no reliable D call. This CDR3 has 13 residues. From germline, CDR1 is LGHDT and CDR2 YNNKEL (reference sequence). V was clipped by 0 bases and J by 7 bases, with 9 bases between them. The CDR3 is CASSQDNRSGYTF. Written as DNA, the CDR3 is TGTGCCAGCAGCCAAGATAATAGGAGTGGCTACACCTTC.